The text below deals with one T cell receptor (beta chain). The study pooled second doses at about 4 or about 12 weeks. In germline, CDR1 is MNHEY, CDR2 SMNVEV (reference sequence). Losses at the gene ends were 6 bases for V and 3 bases for J; bases not matched to a gene: 8. The CDR3 is made up of 15 amino acids. Produced via immunoSEQ multiplex PCR; TCRdb's table is partial and in-frame only. The table records 90,000 to 100,000 clones, approximately 84% of them present only once. This sample was included in a study of T cell responses to AZD1222 COVID-19 vaccine. Sample: peripheral blood, taken 28 days after the second AZD1222 dose. The clonotype originates from an adult who received the AZD1222 COVID-19 vaccine. The chain employs TRBV27 and TRBJ1-5; 7 bases are shared with TRBD1. As DNA, the CDR3 is TGTGCCAGCAGCTTTGCACAGGGGAACAATCAGCCCCAGCATTTT. This encodes CASSFAQGNNQPQHF.